This T cell receptor (beta chain) was sequenced for a study of identical twins. General study results and limits: The analysis was cross-sectional rather than longitudinal within donors. Cord blood's abundant beta clonotypes had fewer insertions, unlike memory repertoires.

The CDR3 is 14 amino acids. Trimming took 4 bases from V and 3 from J; bases not matched to a gene: 6. The germline V gene encodes CDR1 SEHNR and CDR2 FQNEAQ (reference sequence). This clonotype was seen more than once but under ten times. Its specificity is not known. One entry per CDR3 protein, called by TCRdb with MiXCR from the 5' RACE reads. The sample lists 460,000 or so distinct CDR3 sequences, 12% to 15% occurring once. The same data also contributed to another study, on yellow fever vaccine responses in identical twins.

This TCR came from a woman aged 18 to 35 in good health. The sequenced material came from CD4+ T cells sorted from blood. This sequence joins TRBV7-9 and TRBJ2-7; TRBD1 aligns across 7 bases. CDR3 protein: CASSSRGPNYEQYF. CDR3 coding DNA: TGTGCCAGCAGCTCAAGGGGGCCCAACTACGAGCAGTACTTC.